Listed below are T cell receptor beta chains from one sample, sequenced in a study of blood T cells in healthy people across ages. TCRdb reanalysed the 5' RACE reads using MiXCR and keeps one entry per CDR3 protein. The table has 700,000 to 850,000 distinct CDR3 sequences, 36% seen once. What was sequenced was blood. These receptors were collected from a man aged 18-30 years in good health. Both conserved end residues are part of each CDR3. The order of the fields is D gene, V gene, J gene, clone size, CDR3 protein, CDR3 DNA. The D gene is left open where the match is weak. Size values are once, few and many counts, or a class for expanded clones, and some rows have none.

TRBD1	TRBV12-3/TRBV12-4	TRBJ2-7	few	CASIGPGTGAFGYNEQYF	TGTGCCAGCATCGGCCCCGGGACAGGGGCCTTCGGCTACAATGAGCAGTACTTC
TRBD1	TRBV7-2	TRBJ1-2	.	CASSSQGAYYGYTF	TGTGCCAGCAGCTCCCAGGGGGCTTACTATGGCTACACCTTC
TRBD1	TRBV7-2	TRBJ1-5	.	CASSGGGQGRQPQHF	TGTGCCAGCAGCGGGGGGGGACAGGGACGGCAGCCCCAGCATTTT
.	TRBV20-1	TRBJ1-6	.	CSARGGQGRSPLHF	TGCAGTGCTAGAGGGGGGCAGGGGAGATCACCCCTCCACTTT
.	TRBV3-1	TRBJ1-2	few	CASSQGRGEGYTF	TGTGCCAGCAGCCAAGGAAGGGGAGAGGGCTACACCTTC
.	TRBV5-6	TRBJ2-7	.	CASSSTGYRTEQYF	TGTGCCAGCAGCTCTACAGGTTATAGGACCGAGCAGTACTTC
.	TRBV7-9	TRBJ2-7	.	CASSLSVQSYEQYF	TGTGCCAGCAGCTTAAGCGTACAGAGCTACGAGCAGTACTTC
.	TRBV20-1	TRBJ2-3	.	CSARRPGVAASDTQYF	TGCAGTGCTAGGCGCCCAGGGGTGGCGGCCTCCGATACGCAGTATTTT
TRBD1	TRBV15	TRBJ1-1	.	CATSRSGQGIWNTEAFF	TGTGCCACCAGCAGGTCAGGACAGGGGATTTGGAACACTGAAGCTTTCTTT
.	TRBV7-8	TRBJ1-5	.	CASSLAHLSSNQPQHF	TGTGCCAGCAGCTTAGCGCATCTATCAAGCAATCAGCCCCAGCATTTT
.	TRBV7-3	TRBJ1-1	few	CASSLQPNTEAFF	TGTGCCAGCAGCTTACAGCCGAACACTGAAGCTTTCTTT
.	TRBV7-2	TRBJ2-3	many	CASSLAGVRTDTQYF	TGTGCCAGCAGCTTAGCGGGGGTACGCACAGATACGCAGTATTTT
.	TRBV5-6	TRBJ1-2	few	CASSPPTNPGYGYTF	TGTGCCAGCAGCCCACCGACTAACCCGGGCTATGGCTACACCTTC